This entry lists 7 T cell receptor beta chains sequenced from one sample in a study of response to subunit inactivated influenza vaccine. TCRdb reprocessed the RT-PCR reads via MiXCR and lists one record per CDR3 protein. The sample lists some 640,000 distinct CDR3 sequences, about 15% seen once, with around 7.3% in the top ten. Here the sequenced sample was PBMCs from blood, taken less than 15 days before vaccination. The receptors originated from a man aged 45-65 years who received an inactivated influenza vaccine.

J is TRBJ2-2 and V is TRBV5-1, with 10 bases fitting TRBD2. The CDR3 contains 16 residues. Germline V gene sequence: CDR1 SGHRS, CDR2 YFSETQ. The V gene end was trimmed by 0 bases and the J gene end by 4 bases; junction bases not matched to a gene: 3. The CDR3 region has the DNA TGCGCCAGCAGCTTGGCCCTAGCGGGAGTCACCGGGGAGCTGTTTTTT. It yields the protein CASSLALAGVTGELFF.

This clonotype has just a few counts. The gene calls are TRBV6-1 and TRBJ2-3; either TRBD1 or TRBD2 may supply D (6 bases each). Germline CDR1 MNHNS, CDR2 SASEGT. Trimming pared 6 bases from V and 4 bases from J, leaving 17 bases between. CDR3 length: 15 amino acids. The DNA of the CDR3 is TGTGCCAGCAGCCCCTTTAGGGGGGATTCAGATACGCAGTATTTT. It specifies CASSPFRGDSDTQYF.

A remark on this clonotype: A read error may explain this, as a much larger clone is one base away. The CDR3 spells CASSQDHYYNNEQFF. For the CDR3, the DNA is TGCGCCAGCAGCCAAGATCACTACTATAACAATGAGCAGTTCTTC. V is TRBV4-3 and J is TRBJ2-1; D is unresolved. The CDR3 runs 15 residues. Germline assignment: CDR1 LGHNA and CDR2 YSLEER. Trimming pared 0 bases from V and 5 bases from J, leaving 11 bases between.

This clonotype was recorded a few times. The V call is TRBV5-1, the J call TRBJ2-5; TRBD1 matches at 7 bases. This CDR3 has 19 amino acids. The germline V gene has CDR1 SGHRS and CDR2 YFSETQ. V trimming: 4 bases; J trimming: 0 bases; junction bases outside the gene matches: 18. CDR3 DNA: TGCGCCAGCAGCCGCTTACAGGGGAGTTCCTCCTCGTACCAAGAGACCCAGTACTTC. Protein: CASSRLQGSSSSYQETQYF. Together with reference TRBV5-1 and TRBJ2-5, the CDR3 gives the full variable domain: KAGVTQTPRYLIKTRGQQVTLSCSPISGHRSVSWYQQTPGQGLQFLFEYFSETQRNKGNFPGRFSGRQFSNSRSEMNVSTLELGDSALYLCASSRLQGSSSSYQETQYFGPGTRLLVL.

V is TRBV30 and J is TRBJ1-1; D may be TRBD1 (5 bases). The CDR3 contains 12 residues. The germline CDR1 and CDR2 sequences are GTSNPN and SVGIG (reference sequence). V dropped 3 bases and J dropped 5 bases, with 10 bases sitting between them. The CDR3 DNA follows: TGTGCCTGGAGCAGGGCCGGGACTGAAGCTTTCTTT. It specifies CAWSRAGTEAFF.

This clonotype was counted only a few times. The chain carries TRBV7-2 and TRBJ2-1; 10 positions agree with TRBD2. The CDR3 is made up of 16 amino acids. The trim removed 7 bases at V and 2 bases at J, leaving 8 bases unmatched. The germline gives CDR1 SGHTA, CDR2 FQGNSA. CDR3 nucleotides: TGTGCCAGCACCGTCGCTAGCGGGAGAGCCTACAATGAGCAGTTCTTC. It encodes CASTVASGRAYNEQFF.

This clonotype has at least ten counts. The chain combines TRBV12-3 or TRBV12-4 with TRBJ2-2, with TRBD2 identical over 8 bases. Trimming at V came to 6 bases and at J to 5 bases, leaving 11 bases not matched to a gene. The CDR3 spans 16 residues. Here the CDR3 reads CASSGLLAEDTGELFF. The CDR3 DNA is TGTGCCAGCAGCGGGCTACTAGCGGAGGATACCGGGGAGCTGTTTTTT.